This T cell receptor beta chain was recorded in a study of shared clonotypes between healthy human individuals. Only in-frame clones appear in the TCRdb table, and some are missing; sequencing was by immunoSEQ multiplex PCR. This sample has roughly 1 million clones, with 78% found just once. Trimming cost V 6 bases and J 2 bases; bases outside gene matches: 3. The germline V gene encodes CDR1 SNHLY and CDR2 FYNNEI. The CDR3 spans 15 residues. The chain uses TRBV2 and TRBJ2-5; 13 bases align to TRBD2. The sequencing sample was made of memory CD4+ T cells from PBMCs. The sample's subset: CD45RA-negative fraction. This clonotype was sampled from a young man in good health. Some clones in this sample may be carry-over from other donors' samples. The CDR3 DNA is TGTGCCAGCAGGGAGGGACTAGCGGGGCAAGAGACCCAGTACTTC. It translates to CASREGLAGQETQYF. The entire variable domain, with the rest obtained from reference TRBV2 and TRBJ2-5, is as follows: EPEVTQTPSHQVTQMGQEVILRCVPISNHLYFYWYRQILGQKVEFLVSFYNNEISEKSEIFDDQFSVERPDGSNFTLKIRSTKLEDSAMYFCASREGLAGQETQYFGPGTRLLVL.